These T cell receptor beta chains were read from a single sample in a study of T cells after yellow fever vaccination. TCRdb re-called the 5' RACE reads through MiXCR, storing one row per CDR3 protein. The repertoire holds roughly 250,000 distinct CDR3 sequences, with 13% as singletons. The sequencing here drew on CD4+ T cells sorted from PBMCs, taken 45 days after the yellow fever booster vaccination. These receptors were taken from a young man who received the YFV17D yellow fever vaccine. CDR3s include the opening cysteine and the closing phenylalanine or tryptophan. D genes are given only for firm matches. The size field is filled for only some rows; it gives once, few, many or a size class.

clone_size	v_call	j_call	d_call	cdr3_aa	cdr3_nt
few	TRBV7-2	TRBJ1-5	TRBD1	CASSLAAGGKISPQHF	TGTGCCAGCAGCTTAGCGGCAGGGGGAAAAATCAGCCCCCAGCATTTT
few	TRBV5-1	TRBJ2-5	-	CASSRGNGGRGETQYF	TGCGCCAGCAGCCGTGGGAATGGCGGCCGGGGAGAGACCCAGTACTTC
few	TRBV6-1	TRBJ2-7	TRBD2	CASRPPLAGVHEQYF	TGTGCCAGCCGCCCCCCGCTAGCGGGAGTTCACGAGCAGTACTTC
few	TRBV6-4	TRBJ2-6	-	CASSAQLSGANVLTF	TGTGCCAGCAGTGCCCAACTCTCTGGGGCCAACGTCCTGACTTTC
-	TRBV4-2	TRBJ1-1	TRBD1	CASSQDPGQKNTEAFF	TGTGCCAGCAGCCAGGACCCGGGACAGAAGAACACTGAAGCTTTCTTT
-	TRBV7-2	TRBJ2-5	-	CASSPKGLLETQYF	TGTGCCAGCAGCCCCAAGGGCCTTCTCGAGACCCAGTACTTC
-	TRBV5-5	TRBJ2-2	-	CASSFEAAGYTGELFF	TGTGCCAGCAGCTTTGAGGCGGCCGGGTACACCGGGGAGCTGTTTTTT
-	TRBV2	TRBJ2-1	-	CASRGTSSYNEQFF	TGTGCCAGCAGGGGCACAAGCTCCTACAATGAGCAGTTCTTC
few	TRBV20-1	TRBJ2-1	TRBD2	CSALGATSGYEQFF	TGCAGTGCTCTGGGGGCCACTAGCGGGTATGAGCAGTTCTTC
few	TRBV5-1	TRBJ2-3	TRBD1	CASRSGQGTDTQYF	TGCGCCAGCAGATCGGGACAGGGCACAGATACGCAGTATTTT
-	TRBV19	TRBJ2-2	-	CATSRAGELFF	TGTGCCACCTCAAGGGCCGGGGAGCTGTTTTTT
few	TRBV2	TRBJ2-3	-	CASLDRNTDTQYF	TGTGCCAGTTTGGACAGAAACACAGATACGCAGTATTTT
many	TRBV7-3	TRBJ2-5	-	CASSLLGGRQETQYF	TGTGCCAGCAGCTTATTGGGGGGGCGTCAGGAGACCCAGTACTTC
few	TRBV20-1	TRBJ2-1	-	CSARDSGGPGVEQFF	TGCAGTGCTAGAGATAGCGGAGGGCCAGGGGTTGAGCAGTTCTTC
-	TRBV5-1	TRBJ2-1	TRBD1	CASSLTGGRINEQFF	TGCGCCAGCAGCTTGACAGGGGGCAGGATCAATGAGCAGTTCTTC
many	TRBV20-1	TRBJ2-7	TRBD2	CSAQWTSGIREQYF	TGCAGTGCTCAATGGACTAGCGGGATTCGGGAGCAGTACTTC
few	TRBV11-2	TRBJ2-7	-	CASSSQQGFQEQYF	TGTGCCAGCAGCTCCCAACAGGGATTCCAAGAGCAGTACTTC